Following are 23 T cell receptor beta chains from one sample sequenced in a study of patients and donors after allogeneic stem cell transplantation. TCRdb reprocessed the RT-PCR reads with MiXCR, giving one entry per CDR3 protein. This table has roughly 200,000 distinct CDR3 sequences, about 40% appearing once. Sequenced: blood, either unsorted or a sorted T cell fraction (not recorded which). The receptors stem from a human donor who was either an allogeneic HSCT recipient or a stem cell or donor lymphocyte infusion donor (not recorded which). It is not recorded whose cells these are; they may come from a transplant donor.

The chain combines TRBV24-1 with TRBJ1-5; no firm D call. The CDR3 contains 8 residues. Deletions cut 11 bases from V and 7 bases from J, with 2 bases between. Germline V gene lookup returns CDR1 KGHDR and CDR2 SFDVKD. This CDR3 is CAIQPQHF. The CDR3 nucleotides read TGTGCCATACAGCCCCAGCATTTT.

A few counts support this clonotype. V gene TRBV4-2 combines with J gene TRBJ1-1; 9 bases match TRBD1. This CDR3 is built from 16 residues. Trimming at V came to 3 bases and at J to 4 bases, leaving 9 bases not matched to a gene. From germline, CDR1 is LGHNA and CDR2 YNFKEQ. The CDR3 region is CASSQQQGAGVTEAFF. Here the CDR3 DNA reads TGTGCCAGCAGCCAGCAACAGGGGGCAGGGGTCACTGAAGCTTTCTTT.

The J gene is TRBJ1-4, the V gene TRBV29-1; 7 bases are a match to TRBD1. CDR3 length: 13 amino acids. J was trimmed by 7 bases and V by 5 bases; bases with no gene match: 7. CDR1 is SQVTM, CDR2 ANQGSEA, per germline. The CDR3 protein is CSVSRQGGEKLFF. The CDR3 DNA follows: TGCAGCGTTTCCCGACAGGGAGGTGAAAAACTGTTTTTT.

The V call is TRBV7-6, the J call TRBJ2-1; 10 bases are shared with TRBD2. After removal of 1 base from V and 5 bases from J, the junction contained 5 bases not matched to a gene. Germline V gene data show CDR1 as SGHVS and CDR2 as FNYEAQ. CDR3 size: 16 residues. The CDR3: CASSLVSGRAHNEQFF. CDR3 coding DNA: TGTGCCAGCAGCTTAGTAAGCGGGAGGGCACACAATGAGCAGTTCTTC.

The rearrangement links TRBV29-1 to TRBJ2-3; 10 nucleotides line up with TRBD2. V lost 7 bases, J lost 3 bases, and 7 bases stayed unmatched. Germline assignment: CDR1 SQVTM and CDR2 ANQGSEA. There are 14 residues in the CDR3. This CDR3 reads CSAPSGSTTDTQYF. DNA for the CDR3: TGCAGCGCACCTAGCGGGAGTACGACAGATACGCAGTATTTT.

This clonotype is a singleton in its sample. The CDR3 spells CASSQDGRLSSYNEQFF. CDR3 nucleotides: TGCGCCAGCAGCCAAGACGGGCGGCTTAGCTCCTACAATGAGCAGTTCTTC. The chain combines TRBV4-3 with TRBJ2-1; no definite D call. The CDR3 has 17 amino acids. From germline, CDR1 is LGHNA and CDR2 YSLEER. Trimming left V 0 bases short and J 0 bases short, with 12 bases between.

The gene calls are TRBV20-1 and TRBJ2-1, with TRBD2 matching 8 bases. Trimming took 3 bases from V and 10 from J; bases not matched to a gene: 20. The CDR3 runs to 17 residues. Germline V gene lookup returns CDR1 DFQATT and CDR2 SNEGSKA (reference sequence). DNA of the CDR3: TGCAGTGCTAGGGTGAGCTTGCCCGGGACTAGAGAACGGGAGCAGTTCTTC. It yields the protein CSARVSLPGTREREQFF.

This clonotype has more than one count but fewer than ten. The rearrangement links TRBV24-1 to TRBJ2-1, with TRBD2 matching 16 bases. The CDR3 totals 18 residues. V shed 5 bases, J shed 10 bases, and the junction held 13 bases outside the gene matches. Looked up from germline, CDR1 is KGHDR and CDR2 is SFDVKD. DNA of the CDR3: TGTGCCACCAGTGCCCTGGGGACTAGCGGGAGGGCGAGTCAGGAGCAGTTCTTC. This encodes CATSALGTSGRASQEQFF.

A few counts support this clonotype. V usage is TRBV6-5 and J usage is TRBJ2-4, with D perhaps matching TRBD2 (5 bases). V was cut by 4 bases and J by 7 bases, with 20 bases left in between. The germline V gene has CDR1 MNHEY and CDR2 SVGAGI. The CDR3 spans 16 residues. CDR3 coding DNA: TGTGCCAGCAGTTCCTACCGGACTCCCTCGGGGAACATTCAGTACTTC. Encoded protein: CASSSYRTPSGNIQYF.

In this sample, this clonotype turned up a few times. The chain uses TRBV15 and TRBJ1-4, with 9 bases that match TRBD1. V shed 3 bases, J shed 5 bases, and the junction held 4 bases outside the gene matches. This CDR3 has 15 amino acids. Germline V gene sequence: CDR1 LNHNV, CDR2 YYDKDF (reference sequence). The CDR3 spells CATSSRDRDNEKLFF. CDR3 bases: TGTGCCACCAGCAGCCGGGACAGGGACAATGAAAAACTGTTTTTT. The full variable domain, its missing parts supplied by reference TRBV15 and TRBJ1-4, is DAMVIQNPRYQVTQFGKPVTLSCSQTLNHNVMYWYQQKSSQAPKLLFHYYDKDFNNEADTPDNFQSRRPNTSFCFLDIRSPGLGDTAMYLCATSSRDRDNEKLFFGSGTQLSVL.

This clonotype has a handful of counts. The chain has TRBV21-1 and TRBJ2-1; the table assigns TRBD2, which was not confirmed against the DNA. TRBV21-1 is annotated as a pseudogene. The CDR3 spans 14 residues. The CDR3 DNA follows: TGTGCCAGCAGCTCGACTAGCGGCTACAATGAGCAGTTCTTC. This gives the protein CASSSTSGYNEQFF.

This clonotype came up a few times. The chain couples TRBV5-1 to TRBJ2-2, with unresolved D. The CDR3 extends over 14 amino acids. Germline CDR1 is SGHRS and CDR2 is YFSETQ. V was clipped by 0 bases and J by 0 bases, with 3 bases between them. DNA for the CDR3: TGCGCCAGCAGCTTGGAAACGAACACCGGGGAGCTGTTTTTT. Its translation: CASSLETNTGELFF.

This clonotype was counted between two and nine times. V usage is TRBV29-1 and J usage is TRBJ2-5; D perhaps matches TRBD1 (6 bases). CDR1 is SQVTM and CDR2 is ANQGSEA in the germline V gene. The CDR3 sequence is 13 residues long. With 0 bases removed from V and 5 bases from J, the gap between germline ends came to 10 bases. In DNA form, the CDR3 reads TGCAGCGTTGAAGATCAGGGGTGGGAGACCCAGTACTTC. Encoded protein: CSVEDQGWETQYF.

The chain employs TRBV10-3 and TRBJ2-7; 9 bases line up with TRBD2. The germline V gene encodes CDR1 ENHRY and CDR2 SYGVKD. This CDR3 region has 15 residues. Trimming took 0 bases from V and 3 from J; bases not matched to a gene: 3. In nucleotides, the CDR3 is TGTGCCATCAGTGAGTCGGTAGCGGGAGACTACGAGCAGTACTTC. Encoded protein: CAISESVAGDYEQYF.

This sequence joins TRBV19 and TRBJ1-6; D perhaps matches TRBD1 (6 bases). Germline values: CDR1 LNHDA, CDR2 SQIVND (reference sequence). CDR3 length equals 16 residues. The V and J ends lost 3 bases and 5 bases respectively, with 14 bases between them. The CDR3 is CASSIEQGDNNSPLHF. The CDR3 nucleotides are TGTGCCAGTAGTATCGAACAGGGTGATAATAATTCACCCCTCCACTTT.

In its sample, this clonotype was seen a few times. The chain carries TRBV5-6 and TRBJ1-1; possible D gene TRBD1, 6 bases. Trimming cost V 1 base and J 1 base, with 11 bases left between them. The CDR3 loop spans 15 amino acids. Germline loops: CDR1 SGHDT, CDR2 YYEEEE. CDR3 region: CASSLPGVSNTEAFF. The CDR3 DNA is TGTGCCAGCAGCTTGCCAGGGGTTTCGAACACTGAAGCTTTCTTT.

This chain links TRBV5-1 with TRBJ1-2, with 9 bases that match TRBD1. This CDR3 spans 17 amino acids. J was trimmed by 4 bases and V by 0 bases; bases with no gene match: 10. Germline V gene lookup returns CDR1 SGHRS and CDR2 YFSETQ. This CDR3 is CASSLEDRGSYLYGYTF. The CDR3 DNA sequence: TGCGCCAGCAGCTTGGAGGACAGGGGATCGTATCTCTATGGCTACACCTTC.

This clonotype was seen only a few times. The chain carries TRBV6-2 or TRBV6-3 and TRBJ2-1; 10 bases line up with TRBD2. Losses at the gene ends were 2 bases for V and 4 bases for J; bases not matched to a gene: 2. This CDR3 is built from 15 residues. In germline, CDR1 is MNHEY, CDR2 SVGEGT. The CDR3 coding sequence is TGTGCCAGCAGTTACCTAGCGGGAGAGTACAATGAGCAGTTCTTC. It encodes CASSYLAGEYNEQFF.

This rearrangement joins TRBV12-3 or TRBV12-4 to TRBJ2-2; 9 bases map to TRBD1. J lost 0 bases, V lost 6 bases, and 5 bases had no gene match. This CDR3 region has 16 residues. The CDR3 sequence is CASSYRQGANTGELFF. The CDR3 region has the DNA TGTGCCAGCAGCTATCGACAGGGGGCGAACACCGGGGAGCTGTTTTTT.

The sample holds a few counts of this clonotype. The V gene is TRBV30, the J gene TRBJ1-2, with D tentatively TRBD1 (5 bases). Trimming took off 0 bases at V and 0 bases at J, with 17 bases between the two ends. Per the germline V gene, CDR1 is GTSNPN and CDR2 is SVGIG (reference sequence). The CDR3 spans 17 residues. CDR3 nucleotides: TGTGCCTGGAGTGTATCGCGGGGCGGACCCTCTAACTATGGCTACACCTTC. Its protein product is CAWSVSRGGPSNYGYTF. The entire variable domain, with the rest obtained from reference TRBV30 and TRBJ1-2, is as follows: SQTIHQWPATLVQPVGSPLSLECTVEGTSNPNLYWYRQAAGRGLQLLFYSVGIGQISSEVPQNLSASRPQDRQFILSSKKLLLSDSGFYLCAWSVSRGGPSNYGYTFGSGTRLTVV.

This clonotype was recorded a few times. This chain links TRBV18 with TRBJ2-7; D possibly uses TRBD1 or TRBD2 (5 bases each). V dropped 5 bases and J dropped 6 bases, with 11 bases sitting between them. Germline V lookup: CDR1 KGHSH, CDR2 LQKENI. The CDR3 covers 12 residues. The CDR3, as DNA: TGTGCCAGCTCATTCCAGGGAGCCGAGCAGTACTTC. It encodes CASSFQGAEQYF.

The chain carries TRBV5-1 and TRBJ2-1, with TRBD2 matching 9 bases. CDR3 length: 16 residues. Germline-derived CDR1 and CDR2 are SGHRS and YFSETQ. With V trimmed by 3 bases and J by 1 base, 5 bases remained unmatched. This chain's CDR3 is CASSSGLALSYNEQFF. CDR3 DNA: TGCGCCAGCAGCTCGGGACTAGCTTTATCCTACAATGAGCAGTTCTTC.

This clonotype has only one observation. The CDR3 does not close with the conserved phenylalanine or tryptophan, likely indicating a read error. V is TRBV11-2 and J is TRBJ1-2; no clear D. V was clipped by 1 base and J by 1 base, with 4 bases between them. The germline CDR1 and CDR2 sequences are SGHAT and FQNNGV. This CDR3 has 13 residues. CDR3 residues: CASSLGSNYGYTS. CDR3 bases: TGTGCCAGCAGCTTAGGCAGTAACTATGGCTACACCTCC.